This record covers a single T cell receptor beta chain. The antigen is undetermined. Donors sampled were nominally healthy, though unrecorded immune exposures were likely. PCR employed 60 Vbeta and 13 Jbeta primers. Method: immunoSEQ multiplex PCR; TCRdb's copy keeps in-frame clones and lacks some. The data show about 200,000 clones, approximately 79% seen once. The data are from a study of cytomegalovirus exposure and HLA in healthy donors. The CDR3 has 14 amino acids. CDR1 and CDR2 (germline): SGDLS, YYNGEE. Trimming shortened V by 4 bases and J by 8 bases, and 16 bases separated the two germline ends. The study, taken as a whole, reports: Across all donors, roughly uniform sequencing depth was an assumption of the presence/absence analyses.

The material sequenced was PBMCs. The genes are TRBV9 and TRBJ1-3; D remains ambiguous. This TCR was sampled from a man in his fifties in good health and CMV-seronegative. The CDR3 DNA is TGTGCCAGCAGCACACGACCGTCGAGGGACACCATATATTTT. Amino acid sequence: CASSTRPSRDTIYF.